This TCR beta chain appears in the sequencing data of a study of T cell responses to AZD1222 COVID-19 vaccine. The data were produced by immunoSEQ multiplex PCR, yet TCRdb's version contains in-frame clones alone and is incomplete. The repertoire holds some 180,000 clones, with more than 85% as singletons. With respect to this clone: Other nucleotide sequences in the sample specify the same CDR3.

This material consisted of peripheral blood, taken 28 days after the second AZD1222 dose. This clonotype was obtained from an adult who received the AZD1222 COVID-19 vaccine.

DNA for the CDR3: TGTGCCAGCAGTGAACGAGGGGGCAGCTACAATGAGCAGTTCTTC. Its translation is CASSERGGSYNEQFF. The gene calls are TRBV6-1 and TRBJ2-1; 7 nucleotides agree with TRBD1. There are 15 residues in the CDR3. Losses at the gene ends were 2 bases for V and 3 bases for J; bases not matched to a gene: 4. Per the germline V gene, CDR1 is MNHNS and CDR2 is SASEGT.